Presented here are 22 T cell receptor beta chains from one specimen sequenced in a study of radiotherapy plus CTLA-4 blockade in lung cancer. This table comes from immunoSEQ multiplex PCR, and its TCRdb copy is limited to in-frame clones, with some not included. The sample contains 30,000 to 50,000 clones, roughly three quarters of which appear only once. Sequences were derived from peripheral blood, sampled from a patient treated with radiotherapy plus ipilimumab. The receptors come from a human donor with non-small cell lung cancer that progressed on radiotherapy plus ipilimumab.

The chain has TRBV7-2 and TRBJ2-7; 11 bases fit TRBD2. Unmatched junction bases numbered 1, after V lost 3 bases and J lost 0 bases. Germline values: CDR1 SGHTA, CDR2 FQGNSA. CDR3 length equals 15 residues. Here the CDR3 reads CASSLTSGVSYEQYF. The CDR3 region has the DNA TGTGCCAGCAGCTTGACTAGCGGGGTCTCCTACGAGCAGTACTTC.

The genes are TRBV7-9 and TRBJ2-2, with D perhaps matching TRBD1 (5 bases). The V and J ends lost 1 base and 5 bases respectively, with 14 bases between them. The CDR3 extends over 16 amino acids. In germline, CDR1 is SEHNR, CDR2 FQNEAQ (reference sequence). The CDR3 spells CASSLGYTGETGELFF. CDR3 DNA: TGTGCCAGCAGCTTAGGGTATACAGGAGAGACCGGGGAGCTGTTTTTT.

This clone was detected only a few times. The rearrangement joins TRBV19 to TRBJ2-7; 11 bases match TRBD1. With V trimmed by 5 bases and J by 6 bases, 12 bases remained unmatched. From germline, CDR1 is LNHDA and CDR2 SQIVND (reference sequence). The CDR3 has 16 residues. As DNA, the CDR3 is TGTGCCAGTAGTGCCGAATGGACAGGGGGCATCTCCGAGCAGTACTTC. It is translated as CASSAEWTGGISEQYF.

This clone was seen more than once but under ten times. The rearrangement links TRBV12-5 to TRBJ1-2; 7 positions agree with TRBD1. The germline V gene has CDR1 LGHNT and CDR2 FRNRAP. This CDR3 comprises 14 residues. With 4 bases clipped from V and 2 bases from J, the junction kept 4 bases outside the gene matches. CDR3 bases: TGTGCTAGTGGTTCTCAGACAGGGAACTATGGCTACACCTTC. Its protein product is CASGSQTGNYGYTF.

CDR3 region: CASSPTSSTDYGYTF. In nucleotides, the CDR3 is TGCGCCAGCTCTCCTACCTCCTCGACAGACTATGGCTACACCTTC. The chain employs TRBV5-1 and TRBJ1-2; weak D call: TRBD1 (5 bases). Deletions cut 7 bases from V and 3 bases from J, with 19 bases between. CDR1 and CDR2 (germline): SGHRS, YFSETQ. There are 15 residues in the CDR3.

The chain carries TRBV2 and TRBJ2-3; 7 bases are shared with TRBD2. Germline V lookup: CDR1 SNHLY, CDR2 FYNNEI. J gave up 3 bases and V 3 bases, and 3 bases lay outside the gene matches. This CDR3 contains 14 residues. The CDR3 loop is CASSDGRGTDTQYF. The CDR3 DNA is TGTGCCAGCAGTGACGGGCGGGGGACAGATACGCAGTATTTT.

A remark on this clone: The sample carries other DNA sequences with the same CDR3. The rearrangement joins TRBV27 to TRBJ1-5; no firm D call. The V and J ends lost 6 bases and 0 bases respectively, with 12 bases between them. Germline-derived CDR1 and CDR2 are MNHEY and SMNVEV (reference sequence). This CDR3 is 15 amino acids long. In nucleotides, the CDR3 is TGTGCCAGCAGGCCCGGAGTGATTAGCAATCAGCCCCAGCATTTT. Protein product: CASRPGVISNQPQHF.

The chain has TRBV5-1 and TRBJ2-2; the match to TRBD1 covers 8 bases. Germline-derived CDR1 and CDR2 are SGHRS and YFSETQ. There are 14 residues in the CDR3. V trimming: 5 bases; J trimming: 3 bases; junction bases outside the gene matches: 3. CDR3 nucleotides: TGCGCCAGCAGGTACAGGGGGGACACCGGGGAGCTGTTTTTT. Amino acids: CASRYRGDTGELFF.

The chain couples TRBV4-1 to TRBJ2-1; no definite D call. The CDR3 contains 14 residues. V was cut by 4 bases and J by 4 bases, with 11 bases left in between. Germline loops: CDR1 MGHRA, CDR2 YSYEKL. In DNA form, the CDR3 reads TGCGCCAGCAGCCCTCCGGGTCCATACAATGAGCAGTTCTTC. Its protein product is CASSPPGPYNEQFF.

J is TRBJ1-4 and V is TRBV7-2; D ambiguous. The V end was cut by 2 bases, the J end by 6 bases, with 10 bases between. This CDR3 spans 14 amino acids. Germline CDR1 is SGHTA and CDR2 is FQGNSA. In DNA form, the CDR3 reads TGTGCCAGCAGCTTAACGGGAGGAGATGAAAAACTGTTTTTT. Translation: CASSLTGGDEKLFF.

The table lists this clone with a count of one. The rearrangement uses TRBV6-1 and TRBJ2-3; D possibly corresponds to TRBD2 (7 bases). Trimming removed 1 base from V and 1 base from J, with 15 bases in between. Germline CDR1 MNHNS, CDR2 SASEGT. The CDR3 extends over 17 amino acids. CDR3 amino acids: CASSEVGGAWGTDTQYF. CDR3 coding DNA: TGTGCCAGCAGTGAAGTGGGGGGGGCGTGGGGCACAGATACGCAGTATTTT.

This clone was detected a few times. V and J are TRBV5-1 and TRBJ1-4; a possible D gene is TRBD1 (6 bases). Germline-derived CDR1 and CDR2 are SGHRS and YFSETQ. V shed 0 bases and J shed 3 bases, with 12 bases lying between them. The CDR3 contains 16 residues. CDR3 nucleotide sequence: TGCGCCAGCAGCTTGGCGTTACAGGGACCTAATGAAAAACTGTTTTTT. It translates to CASSLALQGPNEKLFF.

V usage is TRBV6-5 and J usage is TRBJ1-4, with D uncertain. Germline V CDR1 and CDR2: MNHEY, SVGAGI. V was trimmed by 2 bases and J by 4 bases, leaving 11 bases between them. This CDR3 spans 15 amino acids. The CDR3 reads CASSYTMGLNEKLFF. The CDR3 nucleotides read TGTGCCAGCAGTTACACAATGGGCCTTAATGAAAAACTGTTTTTT.

This chain links TRBV9 with TRBJ2-3; TRBD2 might be the D (6 bases). The CDR3 consists of 15 residues. The ends were cut back, 3 bases at V and 2 bases at J, with 13 bases in the middle. Per germline, CDR1 SGDLS and CDR2 YYNGEE. The CDR3 nucleotides read TGTGCCAGCAGCGCTCGACTAGGCCCCACAGATACGCAGTATTTT. Protein product: CASSARLGPTDTQYF.

The genes are TRBV7-3 and TRBJ1-1; D gene unclear. V dropped 1 base and J dropped 0 bases, with 6 bases sitting between them. The CDR3 totals 14 residues. Per the germline V gene, CDR1 is SGHTA and CDR2 is FQGTGA. Written as DNA, the CDR3 is TGTGCCAGCAGCTTAATTCCGGTGAACACTGAAGCTTTCTTT. Residues: CASSLIPVNTEAFF. The whole variable domain, remainder taken from reference TRBV7-3 and TRBJ1-1, is GAGVSQTPSNKVTEKGKYVELRCDPISGHTALYWYRQSLGQGPEFLIYFQGTGAADDSGLPNDRFFAVRPEGSVSTLKIQRTERGDSAVYLCASSLIPVNTEAFFGQGTRLTVV.

A remark on this clone: The junction departs from germline at one end; a sequencing error may be responsible. The chain uses TRBV11-2 and TRBJ2-7; 9 bases are shared with TRBD2. This CDR3 has 14 residues. The germline gives CDR1 SGHAT, CDR2 FQNNGV. CDR3 sequence: CASGFTGLAAEQYF. DNA for the CDR3: TGTGCCAGCGGCTTCACGGGACTAGCAGCCGAGCAGTACTTC. The whole variable domain, remainder taken from reference TRBV11-2 and TRBJ2-7, is EAGVAQSPRYKIIEKRQSVAFWCNPISGHATLYWYQQILGQGPKLLIQFQNNGVVDDSQLPKDRFSAERLKGVDSTLKIQPAKLEDSAVYLCASGFTGLAAEQYFGPGTRLTVT.

The V call is TRBV7-8, the J call TRBJ2-5, with D maybe TRBD1 (5 bases). Trimming took off 4 bases at V and 5 bases at J, with 17 bases between the two ends. CDR3 length: 15 residues. The V gene's germline CDR1 is SGHVS and CDR2 FQNEAQ. In nucleotides, the CDR3 is TGTGCCAGCAGCTCACCAGGGTTTTCGATGGAGACCCAGTACTTC. Its protein is CASSSPGFSMETQYF.

The chain couples TRBV27 to TRBJ2-7; D is uncertain. Per the germline V gene, CDR1 is MNHEY and CDR2 is SMNVEV (reference sequence). This CDR3 has 13 residues. Trimming removed 2 bases at V and 6 bases at J, with 11 bases between. The CDR3 is CASSLGPSREQYF. CDR3 nucleotides: TGTGCCAGCAGTTTAGGCCCTTCCCGCGAGCAGTACTTC.

The V call is TRBV11-2, the J call TRBJ1-1; 7 bases line up with TRBD1. CDR3 size: 15 residues. Germline assignment: CDR1 SGHAT and CDR2 FQNNGV. The ends lost 1 base at V and 3 bases at J; junction bases unmatched: 5. The DNA of the CDR3 is TGTGCCAGCAGCTTAGCCCGACAGGGCGACACTGAAGCTTTCTTT. It is translated as CASSLARQGDTEAFF.

There are a few counts of this clone. This chain uses TRBV11-1 with TRBJ2-5, with D possibly being TRBD2 (5 bases). The V end lost 5 bases, the J end lost 2 bases, and 9 bases lay between the germline ends. Germline V lookup: CDR1 SGHAT, CDR2 FQDESV (reference sequence). The CDR3 runs 13 residues. CDR3 nucleotide sequence: TGTGCCAGCAGCCCCGGGATTCAAGAGACCCAGTACTTC. Its translation is CASSPGIQETQYF.

This clone is labeled medium-sized. The chain is built from TRBV29-1 and TRBJ1-2; 9 nucleotides align to TRBD1. J gave up 9 bases and V 3 bases, and 5 bases lay outside the gene matches. Germline CDR1 SQVTM, CDR2 ANQGSEA. The length of the CDR3 is 12 residues. CDR3 sequence reads: CSVDETGGSYTF. The CDR3 region has the DNA TGCAGCGTTGACGAGACAGGGGGAAGCTACACCTTC.

J is TRBJ2-2 and V is TRBV5-1; the match to TRBD2 covers 9 bases. The V gene end was trimmed by 7 bases and the J gene end by 6 bases; junction bases not matched to a gene: 7. This CDR3 contains 14 residues. Germline V gene data show CDR1 as SGHRS and CDR2 as YFSETQ. CDR3 in DNA: TGCGCCAGCGGAACTAGCGGGCCCGCCGGGGAGCTGTTTTTT. This codes for CASGTSGPAGELFF.